Listed below are T cell receptor beta chains from one sample, sequenced in a study of monozygotic twins with cystic fibrosis. Method: immunoSEQ multiplex PCR; TCRdb's copy keeps in-frame clones and lacks some. The table records under 30,000 clones, around nine tenths of them present only once. The sequenced sample consisted of blood. Receptor source: a girl aged 2 to 10 with cystic fibrosis. The CDR3 runs from the conserved cysteine through the conserved F or W. A D gene is named only where the DNA matches it firmly. A row's size may be missing; if present it is once, few, many or a size class.

CDR3 protein	CDR3 DNA	D gene	clone size	J gene	V gene
CASSNDREGGYTF	TGCGCCAGCAGTAACGACAGGGAAGGTGGCTACACCTTC	TRBD1	.	TRBJ1-2	TRBV5-1
CASSGGTGGTGELFF	TGTGCCAGCAGTGGGGGGACAGGGGGAACCGGGGAGCTGTTTTTT	TRBD1	.	TRBJ2-2	TRBV25-1
CASSQVGTGGYYEQYF	TGTGCCAGCAGCCAAGTGGGGACAGGGGGCTACTACGAGCAGTACTTC	TRBD1	.	TRBJ2-7	TRBV4-2
CASSLGASWETQYF	TGCGCCAGCAGCTTGGGGGCTAGCTGGGAGACCCAGTACTTC	.	once	TRBJ2-5	TRBV5-1
CASSPPSRISYNEQFF	TGTGCCAGCTCACCACCGTCCCGAATCTCCTACAATGAGCAGTTCTTC	.	.	TRBJ2-1	TRBV18
CASSLEAGAHSYEQYF	TGTGCCAGCAGCTTGGAGGCGGGGGCCCACTCCTACGAGCAGTACTTC	.	.	TRBJ2-7	TRBV5-5
CASSYSGTSGVHEQYF	TGTGCCAGCAGTTACTCGGGGACTAGCGGGGTCCACGAGCAGTACTTC	TRBD2	once	TRBJ2-7	TRBV6-5
CATSKIGQMNTEAFF	TGTGCCACCAGCAAAATTGGACAAATGAACACTGAAGCTTTCTTT	.	.	TRBJ1-1	TRBV15
CAWSVGTGTRDQPQHF	TGTGCCTGGAGTGTAGGGACAGGGACCAGAGATCAGCCCCAGCATTTT	TRBD1	.	TRBJ1-5	TRBV30
CASSWGAGELFF	TGTGCCAGCAGCTGGGGGGCCGGGGAGCTGTTTTTT	.	.	TRBJ2-2	TRBV13
CASSFLMPRVAGSYGYTF	TGTGCCAGCAGCTTCCTTATGCCCAGGGTTGCCGGTAGCTATGGCTACACCTTC	.	once	TRBJ1-2	TRBV5-4
CSATTGRDQPQHF	TGCAGCGCAACCACAGGGAGGGATCAGCCCCAGCATTTT	.	.	TRBJ1-5	TRBV29-1
CASTGMSTEAFF	TGTGCCAGCACAGGGATGAGCACTGAAGCTTTCTTT	.	once	TRBJ1-1	TRBV5-6
CAWSVDSYEQYF	TGTGCCTGGAGTGTGGACTCCTACGAGCAGTACTTC	.	.	TRBJ2-7	TRBV30
CASSPGTFDGYTF	TGTGCCAGCTCACCAGGGACATTCGATGGCTACACCTTC	.	.	TRBJ1-2	TRBV18
CASSWGQGLEGGYTF	TGTGCCAGCAGTTGGGGACAGGGACTGGAGGGTGGCTACACCTTC	TRBD1	.	TRBJ1-2	TRBV6-5
CASSESGGFYEQYF	TGTGCCAGCAGTGAAAGCGGCGGTTTCTACGAGCAGTACTTC	.	.	TRBJ2-7	TRBV6-1
CASSSAVTDTQYF	TGTGCCAGCAGCTCGGCGGTCACAGATACGCAGTATTTT	.	.	TRBJ2-3	TRBV7-8
CASWGREAFF	TGTGCCAGCTGGGGCCGAGAAGCTTTCTTT	.	.	TRBJ1-1	TRBV6-1
CASRGQGGMNTEAFF	TGTGCGAGCAGGGGACAGGGGGGCATGAACACTGAAGCTTTCTTT	TRBD1	.	TRBJ1-1	TRBV6-6
CASSNNALGGVNTEAFF	TGTGCCAGCAGCAATAATGCTTTGGGGGGGGTGAACACTGAAGCTTTCTTT	.	once	TRBJ1-1	TRBV21-1
CASSPRAGTGIYEQYF	TGTGCCAGCTCACCCCGGGCCGGGACAGGGATCTACGAGCAGTACTTC	TRBD1	.	TRBJ2-7	TRBV18
CAWSAGSGYTF	TGTGCCTGGAGTGCTGGATCTGGCTACACCTTC	.	.	TRBJ1-2	TRBV30
CSAPLAGEQFF	TGCAGTGCTCCCCTAGCGGGTGAGCAGTTCTTC	TRBD2	.	TRBJ2-1	TRBV20-1
CASSSTGAYEQYF	TGTGCCAGCAGCTCCACAGGGGCCTACGAGCAGTACTTC	TRBD1	.	TRBJ2-7	TRBV9
CATSRVPGGTYEQYF	TGTGCCACCAGCAGAGTGCCAGGGGGCACCTACGAGCAGTACTTC	TRBD1	.	TRBJ2-7	TRBV15
CASSYSEANYGYTF	TGTGCCAGCAGTTACTCGGAAGCTAACTATGGCTACACCTTC	.	.	TRBJ1-2	TRBV6-5
CASSLIGLPQIYGYTF	TGTGCCAGCAGTTTAATTGGTTTGCCACAAATCTATGGCTACACCTTC	.	few	TRBJ1-2	TRBV27
CASSQALGHNYGYTF	TGTGCCAGCAGCCAAGCGCTAGGTCATAACTATGGCTACACCTTC	.	few	TRBJ1-2	TRBV14
CASSTTGVTYEQYF	TGTGCCAGCAGCACGACAGGGGTGACCTACGAGCAGTACTTC	TRBD1	.	TRBJ2-7	TRBV5-5
CASSRDRRRLFF	TGTGCCAGCAGCCGGGACAGGAGGCGACTGTTTTTT	TRBD1	.	TRBJ1-4	TRBV5-4
CATSRGDQETQYF	TGTGCCACCAGCAGGGGGGACCAAGAGACCCAGTACTTC	.	.	TRBJ2-5	TRBV15
CASSLGLGGYTF	TGTGCCAGCAGCCTAGGTTTGGGGGGCTACACCTTC	.	.	TRBJ1-2	TRBV5-6
CASSSQGLPPEAFF	TGTGCCAGCAGCTCTCAGGGCCTCCCCCCTGAAGCTTTCTTT	.	.	TRBJ1-1	TRBV5-6
CAWSSGTGGYSNQPQHF	TGTGCCTGGAGTTCCGGGACAGGTGGTTATAGCAATCAGCCCCAGCATTTT	TRBD1	.	TRBJ1-5	TRBV30
CASSLGGQGNQPQHF	TGCGCCAGCAGCTTGGGGGGACAGGGCAATCAGCCCCAGCATTTT	TRBD1	.	TRBJ1-5	TRBV5-1
CSVERGGGDTEAFF	TGCAGCGTTGAACGTGGGGGAGGCGACACTGAAGCTTTCTTT	.	.	TRBJ1-1	TRBV29-1
CASSVGRSSGANVLTF	TGTGCCAGCAGCGTAGGGCGGAGCTCTGGGGCCAACGTCCTGACTTTC	.	.	TRBJ2-6	TRBV9
CASSLDHMETQYF	TGTGCCAGCTCACTGGACCATATGGAGACCCAGTACTTC	.	.	TRBJ2-5	TRBV18
CASSEASPLQETQYF	TGTGCCAGCAGTGAAGCTAGTCCCTTACAAGAGACCCAGTACTTC	.	.	TRBJ2-5	TRBV6-1
CATTDSGGSTDTQYF	TGTGCCACCACTGATTCCGGGGGGAGCACAGATACGCAGTATTTT	TRBD2	.	TRBJ2-3	TRBV19
CASSIWGALNEKLFF	TGTGCCAGTAGTATTTGGGGAGCCCTTAATGAAAAACTGTTTTTT	.	.	TRBJ1-4	TRBV19
CASSSRTGRTEAFF	TGTGCCAGCAGTTCACGGACAGGGAGGACTGAAGCTTTCTTT	TRBD1	.	TRBJ1-1	TRBV6-5
CASSYDPYSYNEQFF	TGCGCCAGCAGCTATGACCCTTACTCCTACAATGAGCAGTTCTTC	.	.	TRBJ2-1	TRBV5-1
CASSYDSPSYGYTF	TGTGCCAGCAGTTACGACAGCCCCTCCTATGGCTACACCTTC	.	once	TRBJ1-2	TRBV6-5